What follows describes a single TCR beta chain. The target antigen is unknown. TCRdb processed the 5' RACE reads anew with MiXCR; each CDR3 protein has one entry. Among 75,000 to 90,000 distinct CDR3 sequences listed, over 11% were seen once. The sample comes from a study of T-cell memory formation after mild COVID-19. Study information: Largely donor-specific sequence clusters came from two donors. Overall study results and limits: Contracting clones localized mainly to CM and EM when CD4+ and mainly to EMRA when CD8+. Clones that got smaller from day 15 to 85 had even CD4/CD8, while clones growing later tipped toward CD4+. Memory cells collected pre-infection included some clones that later responded, suggesting cross-reactive memory joined.

From germline, CDR1 is SEHNR and CDR2 FQNEAQ (reference sequence). This CDR3 spans 16 amino acids. Germline trimming cut 6 bases from V and 1 base from J; bases unmatched to any gene: 4. The TCR comes from an adult woman who had mild COVID-19 (a few samples of this study predate the infection). Cell type and time point are not known. The sample consisted of PBMCs or a T cell subset sorted from them (not recorded which). This chain links TRBV7-9 with TRBJ2-1; 12 bases map to TRBD1. The CDR3 DNA sequence: TGTGCCAGCAGTTCGGGACAGGGGGCATCCTACAATGAGCAGTTCTTC. This translates into CASSSGQGASYNEQFF. Full variable domain (remainder filled in from reference TRBV7-9 and TRBJ2-1): DTGVSQNPRHKITKRGQNVTFRCDPISEHNRLYWYRQTLGQGPEFLTYFQNEAQLEKSRLLSDRFSAERPKGSFSTLEIQRTEQGDSAMYLCASSSGQGASYNEQFFGPGTRLTVL.